This TCR beta chain was captured by sequencing in a study of identical twins. Study conclusions and caveats: Among monozygotic twins, out-of-frame TCR alpha sharing exceeded what models predicted.

With regard to this clonotype: What it binds is not known.

Addition of a universal primer site occurred through template switching, and cDNA carried unique molecular identifiers. TCRdb recomputed calls from the 5' RACE reads with MiXCR, one row per CDR3 protein. The table shows under 300,000 distinct CDR3 sequences, with about 8% occurring only once. This CDR3 has 11 amino acids. Germline loops: CDR1 SNHLY, CDR2 FYNNEI. Trimming took off 10 bases at V and 6 bases at J, with 12 bases between the two ends. These data also featured in a second study, about yellow fever vaccine responses in identical twins. That source reports: Reportedly, twins showed a vaccine T cell response that looked partly convergent and partly personalized.

This chain uses TRBV2 with TRBJ1-1; TRBD1 is a possible D gene (5 bases). This TCR came from a young woman in good health. The specimen was CD8+ T cells sorted from blood. The CDR3 loop reads CAIGTAAEAFF. CDR3 bases: TGTGCCATCGGGACGGCTGCTGAAGCTTTCTTT.